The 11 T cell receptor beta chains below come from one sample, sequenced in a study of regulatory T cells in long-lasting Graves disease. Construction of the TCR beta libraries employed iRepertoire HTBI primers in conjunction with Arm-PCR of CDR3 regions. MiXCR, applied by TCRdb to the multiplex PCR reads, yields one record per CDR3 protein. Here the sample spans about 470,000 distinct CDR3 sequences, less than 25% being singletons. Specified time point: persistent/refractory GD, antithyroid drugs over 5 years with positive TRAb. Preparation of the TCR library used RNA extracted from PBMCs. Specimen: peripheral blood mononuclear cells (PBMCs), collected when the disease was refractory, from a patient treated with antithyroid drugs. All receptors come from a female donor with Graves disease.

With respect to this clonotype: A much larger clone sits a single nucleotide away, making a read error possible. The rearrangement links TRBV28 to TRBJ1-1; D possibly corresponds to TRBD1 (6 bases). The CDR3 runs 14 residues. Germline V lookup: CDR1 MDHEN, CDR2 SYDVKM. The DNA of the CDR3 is TGTGCCAGCAGTACAACAGGGCAGAACACTGGAGCTTTCTTT. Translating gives CASSTTGQNTGAFF.

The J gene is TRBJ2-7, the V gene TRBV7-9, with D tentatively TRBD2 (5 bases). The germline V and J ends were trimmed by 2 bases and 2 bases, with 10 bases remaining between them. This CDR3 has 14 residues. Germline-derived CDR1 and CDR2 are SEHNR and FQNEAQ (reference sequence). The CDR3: CASSLLRAAYEQYF. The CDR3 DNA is TGTGCCAGCAGCTTACTGAGGGCGGCCTACGAGCAGTACTTC.

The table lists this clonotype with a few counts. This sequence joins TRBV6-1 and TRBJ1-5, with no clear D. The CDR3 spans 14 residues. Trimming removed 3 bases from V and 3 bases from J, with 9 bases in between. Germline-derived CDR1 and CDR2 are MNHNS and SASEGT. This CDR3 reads CASSDPGYNQPQHF. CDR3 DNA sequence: TGTGCCAGCAGTGACCCCGGGTACAATCAGCCCCAGCATTTT.

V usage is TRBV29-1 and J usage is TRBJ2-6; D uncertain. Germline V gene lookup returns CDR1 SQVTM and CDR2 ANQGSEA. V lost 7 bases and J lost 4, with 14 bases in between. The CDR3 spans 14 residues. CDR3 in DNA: TGCAGCGCTCTTAGCCCATCGGGGGCCAACGTCCTGACTTTC. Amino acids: CSALSPSGANVLTF.

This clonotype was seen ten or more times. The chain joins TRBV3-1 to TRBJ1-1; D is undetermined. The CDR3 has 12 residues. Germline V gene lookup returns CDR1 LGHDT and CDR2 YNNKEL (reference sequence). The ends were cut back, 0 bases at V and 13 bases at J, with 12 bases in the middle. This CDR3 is CASSQDDTWGFF. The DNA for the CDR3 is TGTGCCAGCAGCCAAGATGACACGTGGGGTTTCTTT.

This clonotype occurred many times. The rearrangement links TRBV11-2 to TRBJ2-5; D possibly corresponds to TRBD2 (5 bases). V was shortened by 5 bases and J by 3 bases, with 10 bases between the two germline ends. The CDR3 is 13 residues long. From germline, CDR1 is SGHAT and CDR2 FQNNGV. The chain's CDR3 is CASSPDWEETQYF. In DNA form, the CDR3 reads TGTGCCAGCAGCCCGGACTGGGAAGAGACCCAGTACTTC. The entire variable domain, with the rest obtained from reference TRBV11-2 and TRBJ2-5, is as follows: EAGVAQSPRYKIIEKRQSVAFWCNPISGHATLYWYQQILGQGPKLLIQFQNNGVVDDSQLPKDRFSAERLKGVDSTLKIQPAKLEDSAVYLCASSPDWEETQYFGPGTRLLVL.

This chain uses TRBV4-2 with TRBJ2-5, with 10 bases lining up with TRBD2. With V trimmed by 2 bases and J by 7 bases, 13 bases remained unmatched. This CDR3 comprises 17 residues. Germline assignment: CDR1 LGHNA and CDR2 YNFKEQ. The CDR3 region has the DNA TGTGCCAGCAGCCAAACGCGGACTAGCGGTCAGGGGGGGACCCAGTACTTC. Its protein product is CASSQTRTSGQGGTQYF.

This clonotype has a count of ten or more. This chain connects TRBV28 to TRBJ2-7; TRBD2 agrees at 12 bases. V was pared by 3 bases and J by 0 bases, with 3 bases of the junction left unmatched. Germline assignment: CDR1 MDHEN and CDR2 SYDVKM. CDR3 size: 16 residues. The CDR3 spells CASSFGLAGSSYEQYF. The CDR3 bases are TGTGCCAGCAGTTTCGGACTAGCGGGGAGCTCCTACGAGCAGTACTTC.

This CDR3 reads CASSSSQGPYEQYF. CDR3 DNA: TGTGCCAGCAGCTCCTCACAGGGTCCCTACGAGCAGTACTTC. The J gene is TRBJ2-7, the V gene TRBV9, with D maybe TRBD1 (6 bases). This CDR3 comprises 14 residues. Germline CDR1 SGDLS, CDR2 YYNGEE. V dropped 4 bases and J dropped 2 bases, with 13 bases sitting between them.

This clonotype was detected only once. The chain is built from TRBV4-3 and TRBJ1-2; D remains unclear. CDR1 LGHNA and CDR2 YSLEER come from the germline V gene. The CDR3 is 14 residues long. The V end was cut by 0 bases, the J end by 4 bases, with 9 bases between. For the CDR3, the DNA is TGCGCCAGCAGCCAAGATCAGGAGACCTATGGCTACACCTTC. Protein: CASSQDQETYGYTF.

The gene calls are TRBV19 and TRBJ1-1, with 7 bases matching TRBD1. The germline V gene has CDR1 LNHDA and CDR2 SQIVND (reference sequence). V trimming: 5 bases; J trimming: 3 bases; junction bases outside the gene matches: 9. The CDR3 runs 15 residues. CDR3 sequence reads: CASSHRQGRDTEAFF. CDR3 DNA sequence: TGTGCCAGTAGTCACCGACAGGGAAGGGACACTGAAGCTTTCTTT.